The 20 T cell receptor beta chains presented below share a single source sample, sequenced in a study of blood T cell repertoires in COVID-19. The assay was immunoSEQ multiplex PCR, and TCRdb's table has in-frame clones only and misses some. The sample includes under 150,000 clones, about 80% seen only once; the top ten take roughly 3.8%. Specimen: PBMCs or T cells enriched from blood (not recorded which). These receptors all come from a man aged 50 to 60 in a cohort exposed to, infected with or recovered from COVID-19 (not recorded which).

The rearrangement uses TRBV3-1 (or the pseudogene TRBV3-2) and TRBJ2-1, with 9 bases fitting TRBD2. The CDR3 runs 12 residues. V shed 0 bases and J 14 bases; nucleotides not matched to a gene: 2. Germline CDR1 and CDR2: LGHDT and YNNKEL (reference sequence). The CDR3 DNA follows: TGTGCCAGCAGCCAAGATAGCGGGAGAGAGTTCTTC. This encodes CASSQDSGREFF.

The CDR3: CASSSGALYEQYF. The CDR3 DNA reads TGTGCCAGCAGCTCCGGTGCCCTCTACGAGCAGTACTTC. The V call is TRBV7-2, the J call TRBJ2-7; D uncertain. CDR1 and CDR2 (germline): SGHTA, FQGNSA. The V gene lost 4 bases and the J gene lost 3 bases, with 10 bases spanning the gap. The CDR3 length is 13 residues.

The V and J genes are TRBV3-1 (or the pseudogene TRBV3-2) and TRBJ2-2; TRBD2 agrees at 11 bases. Per the germline V gene, CDR1 is LGHDT and CDR2 is YNNKEL (reference sequence). Trimming took 0 bases from V and 0 from J; bases not matched to a gene: 12. The CDR3 consists of 21 residues. The CDR3 DNA sequence: TGTGCCAGCAGCCAAGATGTGAGAAGAACTAGCGGGGGTTCGAACACCGGGGAGCTGTTTTTT. Translated: CASSQDVRRTSGGSNTGELFF.

This clone was seen many times. CDR3 sequence (DNA): TGCGCCAGCAGCCAGAGTATGACAGGCAACAATGAGCAGTTCTTC. This translates into CASSQSMTGNNEQFF. The chain employs TRBV4-1 and TRBJ2-1; maybe TRBD1 (6 bases). The ends were cut back, 3 bases at V and 5 bases at J, with 14 bases in the middle. The CDR3 is 15 amino acids. CDR1 and CDR2 (germline): MGHRA, YSYEKL.

This chain uses TRBV7-6 with TRBJ2-7, with 9 bases fitting TRBD1. The CDR3 is 17 residues long. V dropped 1 base and J dropped 3; count of bases not matched to a gene: 10. From germline, CDR1 is SGHVS and CDR2 FNYEAQ. DNA for the CDR3: TGTGCCAGCAGCTTAGTAGGACAGGGGCCCCGCATCTACGAGCAGTACTTC. It codes for CASSLVGQGPRIYEQYF.

Comments on this clone: In the same sample, other DNA sequences code for this CDR3. The gene calls are TRBV27 and TRBJ2-7, with TRBD1 matching 11 bases. Germline CDR1 and CDR2: MNHEY and SMNVEV (reference sequence). This CDR3 has 15 amino acids. With 5 bases clipped from V and 5 bases from J, the junction kept 8 bases outside the gene matches. Here the CDR3 reads CASSTRTGGFDEQYF. The CDR3 region has the DNA TGTGCCAGCAGTACGAGGACAGGGGGCTTCGACGAGCAGTACTTC.

The table lists this clone with many counts. V gene TRBV28 combines with J gene TRBJ2-5, with a weak D call TRBD1 (6 bases). The germline CDR1 and CDR2 sequences are MDHEN and SYDVKM. The CDR3 covers 19 residues. The germline V and J ends were trimmed by 3 bases and 0 bases, with 23 bases remaining between them. The CDR3 loop is CASSFPTTRDTVYQETQYF. The CDR3 region has the DNA TGTGCCAGCAGTTTTCCTACTACCCGGGACACAGTGTACCAAGAGACCCAGTACTTC.

The CDR3 reads CASRDINSNQPQHF. CDR3 DNA: TGTGCCAGCCGGGACATCAATAGCAATCAGCCCCAGCATTTT. This chain connects TRBV6-6 to TRBJ1-5, with D maybe TRBD1 (6 bases). This CDR3 comprises 14 residues. Trimming left V 8 bases short and J 0 bases short, with 11 bases between. The germline V gene has CDR1 MNHNY and CDR2 SVGAGI (reference sequence).

The rearrangement links TRBV5-1 to TRBJ2-1; D not certain. Trimming shortened V by 1 base and J by 0 bases, and 11 bases separated the two germline ends. The germline gives CDR1 SGHRS, CDR2 YFSETQ. The CDR3 is 16 amino acids. The CDR3 bases are TGCGCCAGCAGCTTGCGTCCAGGTAGCTCCTACAATGAGCAGTTCTTC. Its translation is CASSLRPGSSYNEQFF.

This clone has a single count. This chain uses TRBV29-1 with TRBJ2-7, with a possible D match to TRBD1 (5 bases). Trimming removed 3 bases at V and 2 bases at J, with 8 bases between. Germline CDR1 and CDR2: SQVTM and ANQGSEA. The CDR3 has 12 residues. In DNA form, the CDR3 reads TGCAGCGTTGAGGGCAGGGCCTACGAGCAGTACTTC. Its protein product is CSVEGRAYEQYF.

The V gene is TRBV30, the J gene TRBJ1-1; TRBD1 is a possible D gene (6 bases). The length of the CDR3 is 13 residues. From germline, CDR1 is GTSNPN and CDR2 SVGIG (reference sequence). V was trimmed by 1 base and J by 2 bases, leaving 8 bases between them. CDR3 amino acids: CAWSEQGNTEAFF. As DNA, the CDR3 is TGTGCCTGGAGTGAACAGGGTAACACTGAAGCTTTCTTT.

The chain joins TRBV7-9 to TRBJ1-2; D gene ambiguous. CDR3 length: 13 residues. CDR1 is SEHNR and CDR2 is FQNEAQ in the germline V gene (reference sequence). Trimming shortened V by 3 bases and J by 4 bases, and 9 bases separated the two germline ends. The CDR3 bases are TGTGCCAGCAGCTTCCGGGATTCCTATGGCTACACCTTC. It is translated as CASSFRDSYGYTF.

The chain combines TRBV5-4 with TRBJ2-1, with 8 positions matching TRBD2. The CDR3 is 17 residues long. Germline assignment: CDR1 SGHNT and CDR2 YYREEE (reference sequence). V trimming: 4 bases; J trimming: 1 base; junction bases outside the gene matches: 10. CDR3 DNA: TGTGCCAGCAGCCAGGCCATAGCGGGACGATCCTACAATGAGCAGTTCTTC. This sequence encodes CASSQAIAGRSYNEQFF.

Only a few counts were recorded for this clone. The CDR3 coding sequence is TGCGCCAGCAGCGGACTTGGGACTAGCGGGACCCTCACCTACGAGCAGTACTTC. Protein sequence: CASSGLGTSGTLTYEQYF. The gene calls are TRBV5-1 and TRBJ2-7; 13 bases align to TRBD2. The V gene end was trimmed by 4 bases and the J gene end by 2 bases; junction bases not matched to a gene: 12. Germline CDR1 is SGHRS and CDR2 is YFSETQ. CDR3 length: 18 residues. Using reference TRBV5-1 and TRBJ2-7 for the parts outside the CDR3, the full variable domain is KAGVTQTPRYLIKTRGQQVTLSCSPISGHRSVSWYQQTPGQGLQFLFEYFSETQRNKGNFPGRFSGRQFSNSRSEMNVSTLELGDSALYLCASSGLGTSGTLTYEQYFGPGTRLTVT.

V usage is TRBV2 and J usage is TRBJ2-7; TRBD1 aligns across 7 bases. Looked up from germline, CDR1 is SNHLY and CDR2 is FYNNEI. V lost 7 bases and J lost 1; bases outside the gene matches: 7. The CDR3 consists of 14 residues. The CDR3 spells CASTLDRLSYEQYF. The CDR3 nucleotides are TGTGCCAGCACCTTGGACAGGTTGTCCTACGAGCAGTACTTC.

The rearrangement uses TRBV10-3 and TRBJ2-3, with a tentative D call TRBD2 (6 bases). Germline V gene lookup returns CDR1 ENHRY and CDR2 SYGVKD. This CDR3 has 16 residues. The V gene lost 0 bases and the J gene lost 0 bases, with 10 bases spanning the gap. This chain's CDR3 is CAISESSGGSTDTQYF. The CDR3 region has the DNA TGTGCCATCAGTGAGTCGAGCGGAGGGAGCACAGATACGCAGTATTTT.

The CDR3 DNA reads as TGTGCCAGCAGCTTGGAGGACAGGGGTAATTCACCCCTCCACTTT. Protein sequence: CASSLEDRGNSPLHF. The V gene is TRBV5-6, the J gene TRBJ1-6, with TRBD1 identical over 9 bases. Germline trimming cut 0 bases from V and 6 bases from J; bases unmatched to any gene: 1. The CDR3 is 15 amino acids. Germline V gives CDR1 SGHDT, CDR2 YYEEEE.

In regard to this clone: Other nucleotide sequences in the sample specify the same CDR3. V usage is TRBV27 and J usage is TRBJ1-2; D perhaps matches TRBD1 (5 bases). The CDR3 spans 13 residues. The ends were cut back, 2 bases at V and 2 bases at J, with 6 bases in the middle. The germline V gene has CDR1 MNHEY and CDR2 SMNVEV (reference sequence). The CDR3, as DNA: TGTGCCAGCAGTTTAGCAGGGAACTATGGCTACACCTTC. It specifies CASSLAGNYGYTF.

The chain carries TRBV7-2 and TRBJ1-1; D ambiguous. The CDR3 is 16 residues long. The V end was cut by 5 bases, the J end by 0 bases, with 16 bases between. Germline V gene sequence: CDR1 SGHTA, CDR2 FQGNSA. CDR3 nucleotide sequence: TGTGCCAGCAGCCTCGTGGGAGGCGGCATGAACACTGAAGCTTTCTTT. It specifies CASSLVGGGMNTEAFF.

This chain links TRBV7-9 with TRBJ1-5; 7 nucleotides line up with TRBD1. The CDR3 totals 17 residues. The V gene end was trimmed by 5 bases and the J gene end by 0 bases; junction bases not matched to a gene: 10. Germline values: CDR1 SEHNR, CDR2 FQNEAQ (reference sequence). The CDR3 loop reads CASSLFYGTDSNQPQHF. For the CDR3, the DNA is TGTGCCAGCAGCCTCTTCTACGGGACAGATAGCAATCAGCCCCAGCATTTT. The variable domain in full, completed from reference TRBV7-9 and TRBJ1-5, reads DTGVSQNPRHKITKRGQNVTFRCDPISEHNRLYWYRQTLGQGPEFLTYFQNEAQLEKSRLLSDRFSAERPKGSFSTLEIQRTEQGDSAMYLCASSLFYGTDSNQPQHFGDGTRLSIL.